This TCR beta chain was captured in a study of blood T cell repertoires in COVID-19. Profiled with immunoSEQ multiplex PCR; TCRdb holds only in-frame clones, not every one. The sample records some 270,000 clones, about 84% being singletons. Trimming stripped 2 bases from V and 2 bases from J, with 6 bases between. The CDR3 totals 13 residues. Per germline, CDR1 GTSNPN and CDR2 SVGIG (reference sequence). Sequencing input: peripheral blood. The sequence derives from a woman aged 80 or over with COVID-19, enrolled during active disease. V and J are TRBV30 and TRBJ1-4; D gene ambiguous. CDR3 nucleotide sequence: TGTGCCTGGAGTTTCCTGACTAATGAAAAACTGTTTTTT. Translating it yields CAWSFLTNEKLFF. The full variable domain, rest sourced from reference TRBV30 and TRBJ1-4, is SQTIHQWPATLVQPVGSPLSLECTVEGTSNPNLYWYRQAAGRGLQLLFYSVGIGQISSEVPQNLSASRPQDRQFILSSKKLLLSDSGFYLCAWSFLTNEKLFFGSGTQLSVL.